The 3 T cell receptor beta chains presented below share a single source sample, sequenced in a study of shared clonotypes between healthy human individuals. Terminally differentiated effector memory CD45RA+ cells were left out of the naive CD8 fraction, which was CD45RO-negative and positively selected for CCR7. Here immunoSEQ multiplex PCR was the method, and the copy in TCRdb shows in-frame clones only, minus some. The sample carries 550,000 to 750,000 clones, 95% to 96% recorded once. The specimen was naive CD8+ T cells sorted from blood. These receptors originate from a woman in her 30s in good health.

The chain uses TRBV6-1 and TRBJ2-1; no firm D call. The germline V gene has CDR1 MNHNS and CDR2 SASEGT. With 2 bases removed from V and 1 base from J, the gap between germline ends came to 6 bases. This CDR3 contains 14 residues. CDR3 loop: CASSEHGSYNEQFF. Here the CDR3 DNA reads TGTGCCAGCAGTGAACACGGATCCTACAATGAGCAGTTCTTC.

Comments on this clone: This sample also contains other DNA sequences that code for the same CDR3. This chain uses TRBV13 with TRBJ2-7; D is unclear. Germline-derived CDR1 and CDR2 are PRHDT and FYEKMQ (reference sequence). V lost 5 bases and J 1 base, leaving 12 bases between the germline ends. The CDR3 is made up of 14 amino acids. The CDR3 region has the DNA TGTGCCAGCAGCCCGGGTGGCACATCCTACGAGCAGTACTTC. Its protein is CASSPGGTSYEQYF.

This chain links TRBV29-1 with TRBJ2-5; D perhaps matches TRBD2 (6 bases). The end of the DNA aligns better with TRBJ2-7, so the J call may be wrong. The CDR3 is made up of 13 amino acids. The germline V gene has CDR1 SQVTM and CDR2 ANQGSEA. CDR3 coding DNA: TGCAGCGCCCGGGACTGGAGGGACTACGAGCAGTACTTC. Residues: CSARDWRDYEQYF.